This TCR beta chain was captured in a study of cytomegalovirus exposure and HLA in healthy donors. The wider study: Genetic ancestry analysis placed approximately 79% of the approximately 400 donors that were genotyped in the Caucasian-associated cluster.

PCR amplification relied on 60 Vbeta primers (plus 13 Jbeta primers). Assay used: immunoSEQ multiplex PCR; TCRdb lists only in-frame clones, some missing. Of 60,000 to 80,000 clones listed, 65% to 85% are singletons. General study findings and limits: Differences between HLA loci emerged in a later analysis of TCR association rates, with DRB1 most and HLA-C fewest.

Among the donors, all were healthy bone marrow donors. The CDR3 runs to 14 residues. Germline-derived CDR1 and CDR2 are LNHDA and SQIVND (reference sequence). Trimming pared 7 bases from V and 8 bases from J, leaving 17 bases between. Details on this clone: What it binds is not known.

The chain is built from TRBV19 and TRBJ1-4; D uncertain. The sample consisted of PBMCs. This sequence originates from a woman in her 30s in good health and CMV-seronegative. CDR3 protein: CASKVVASGEKLFF. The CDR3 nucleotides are TGTGCCAGTAAGGTAGTCGCTTCGGGGGAAAAACTGTTTTTT.